This TCR beta chain was identified during a study of a mutant IDH1 vaccine in newly diagnosed glioma. As for the study in general: Of the patients given treatment, roughly 62% were male and about 40% were female, and a mean age of around 44 years was recorded.

Time point specified: week 11, during vaccination. With topical imiquimod, each dose of the vaccine consisted of 300 ug of mutant IDH1 20-mer peptide. Sequencing was performed with immunoSEQ multiplex PCR; in TCRdb, only in-frame clones are kept and a portion is missing. The table has fewer than 75,000 clones, roughly 83% seen once. With respect to this clone: Its specificity is not known.

Germline lookup yields CDR1 MGHDK and CDR2 SYGVNS. Trimming shortened V by 5 bases and J by 6 bases, and 16 bases separated the two germline ends. This CDR3 comprises 14 residues. This receptor was identified in a woman between 45 and 60 years old with glioma. V usage is TRBV25-1 and J usage is TRBJ1-2; D perhaps matches TRBD1 (6 bases). The input for sequencing was PBMCs, taken from a glioma patient whose treatment included an IDH1 peptide vaccine. CDR3 in amino acids: CASSSFTDSNGYTF. As DNA, the CDR3 is TGTGCCAGCAGTTCTTTCACGGACAGTAATGGCTACACCTTC.